These T cell receptor beta chains were read from a single sample in a study of blood T cells in healthy people across ages. TCRdb passed the 5' RACE reads through MiXCR, listing each CDR3 protein once. Here the sample spans around 800,000 distinct CDR3 sequences, around 25% being singletons. These data were likewise used in another study, on T cells of mothers and their children.

The sequenced material came from blood. Every receptor here comes from a boy younger than 18 in good health. Both conserved end residues are part of each CDR3. The D gene is left open where the match is weak. Only part of the rows carry a size: once, few, many, or a class if the clone is expanded.

v_call	j_call	clone_size	d_call	cdr3_nt	cdr3_aa
TRBV7-9	TRBJ2-7	NA	NA	TGTGCCAGCAGCTTAGTGGGGGGGCCGAACGAGCAGTACTTC	CASSLVGGPNEQYF
TRBV29-1	TRBJ1-5	NA	TRBD1	TGCAGCGTGATCGTGGGACAGGGGGCAGGTCAGCCCCAGCATTTT	CSVIVGQGAGQPQHF
TRBV12-3/TRBV12-4	TRBJ2-3	NA	TRBD2	TGTGCCAGCAGTCGTAGCGGGGGGATCACAGATACGCAGTATTTT	CASSRSGGITDTQYF
TRBV14	TRBJ1-4	NA	TRBD1	TGTGCCAGCAGCCACCCGCCGGGACAGGGCTTTGCAACTAATGAAAAACTGTTTTTT	CASSHPPGQGFATNEKLFF
TRBV10-3	TRBJ2-4	once	NA	TGTGCCATCAGTGACCCCGAGGGAGCCAAAAACATTCAGTACTTC	CAISDPEGAKNIQYF
TRBV7-9	TRBJ1-2	few	NA	TGTGCCAGCAGCTTAGGACTCGGAGGGCTGGAGCGTGGCTACACCTTC	CASSLGLGGLERGYTF
TRBV12-3/TRBV12-4	TRBJ1-3	once	TRBD1	TGTGCCAGCGCCCCCGGGACAGGGGCTGGAAACACCATATATTTT	CASAPGTGAGNTIYF
TRBV4-2	TRBJ1-5	few	TRBD1	TGTGCCAGCAGCCAAGACCCGAAGGGGGCTCGCAATCAGCCCCAGCATTTT	CASSQDPKGARNQPQHF
TRBV10-3	TRBJ2-7	NA	TRBD2	TGTGCCATCAGAGCCCTCAGCGGGGGGGTGGAAGAGCAGTACTTC	CAIRALSGGVEEQYF
TRBV12-3/TRBV12-4	TRBJ1-6	NA	NA	TGTGCCAGCAGTCTAACGGGAAGACATAATTCACCCCTCCACTTT	CASSLTGRHNSPLHF